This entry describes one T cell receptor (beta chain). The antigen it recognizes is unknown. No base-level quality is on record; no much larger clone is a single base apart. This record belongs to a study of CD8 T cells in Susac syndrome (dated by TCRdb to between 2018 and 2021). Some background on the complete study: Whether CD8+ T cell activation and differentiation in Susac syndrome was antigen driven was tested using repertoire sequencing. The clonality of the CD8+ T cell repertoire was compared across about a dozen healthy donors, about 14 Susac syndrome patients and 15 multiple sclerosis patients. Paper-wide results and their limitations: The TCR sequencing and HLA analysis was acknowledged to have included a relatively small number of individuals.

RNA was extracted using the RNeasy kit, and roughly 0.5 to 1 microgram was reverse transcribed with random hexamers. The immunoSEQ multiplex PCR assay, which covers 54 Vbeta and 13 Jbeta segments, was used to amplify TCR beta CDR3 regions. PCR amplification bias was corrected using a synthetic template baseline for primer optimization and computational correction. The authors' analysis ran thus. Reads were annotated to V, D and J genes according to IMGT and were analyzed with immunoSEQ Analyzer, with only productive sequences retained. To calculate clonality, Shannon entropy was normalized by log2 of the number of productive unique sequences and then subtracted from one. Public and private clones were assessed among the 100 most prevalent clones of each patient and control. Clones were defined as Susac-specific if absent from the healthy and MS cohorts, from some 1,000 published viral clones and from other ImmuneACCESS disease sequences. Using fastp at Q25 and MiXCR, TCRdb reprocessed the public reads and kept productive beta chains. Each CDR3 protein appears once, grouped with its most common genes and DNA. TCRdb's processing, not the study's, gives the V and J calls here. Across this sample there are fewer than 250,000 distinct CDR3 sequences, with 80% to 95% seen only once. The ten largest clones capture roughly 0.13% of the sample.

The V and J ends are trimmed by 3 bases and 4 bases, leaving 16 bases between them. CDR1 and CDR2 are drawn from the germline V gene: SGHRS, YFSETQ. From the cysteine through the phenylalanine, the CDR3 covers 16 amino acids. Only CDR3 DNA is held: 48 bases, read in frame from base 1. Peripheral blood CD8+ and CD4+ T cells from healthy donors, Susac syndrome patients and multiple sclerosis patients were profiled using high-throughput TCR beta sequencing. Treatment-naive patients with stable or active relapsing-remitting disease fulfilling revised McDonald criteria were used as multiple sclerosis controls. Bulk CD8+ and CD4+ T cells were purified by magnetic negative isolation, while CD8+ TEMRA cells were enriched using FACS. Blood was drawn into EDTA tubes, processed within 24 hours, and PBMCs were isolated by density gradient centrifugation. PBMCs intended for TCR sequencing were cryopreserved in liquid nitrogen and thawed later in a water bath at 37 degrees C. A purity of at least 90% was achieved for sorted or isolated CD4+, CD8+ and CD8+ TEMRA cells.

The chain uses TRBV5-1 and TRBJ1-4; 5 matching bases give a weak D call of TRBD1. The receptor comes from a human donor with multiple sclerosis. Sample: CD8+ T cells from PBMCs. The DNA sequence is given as TGCGCCAGCAGCTCCGCCGTGGGGGAGCTTAATGAAAAACTGTTTTTT. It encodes CASSSAVGELNEKLFF.